These T cell receptor beta chains were read from a single sample in a study of CD8 T cells in cerebrospinal fluid in Alzheimer's disease. TCRdb re-analyzed the 10x single-cell sequencing reads; it lists each CDR3 protein once, without DNA. The sample includes about 790 distinct CDR3 sequences. Sequenced material: cerebrospinal fluid. The source of these receptors is a human donor with Parkinson's disease. CDR3s include the opening cysteine and the closing phenylalanine or tryptophan. Fields, in order: V gene, clone size, J gene, CDR3 length, CDR3 protein. Clone size is shown for a subset of rows, as once, few, many or a class of expanded clone.

>TRBV5-4|medium-sized|TRBJ2-1|17
CASSLRGVAASYNEQFF
>TRBV10-3|.|TRBJ2-3|13
CAISESEDTKQYF
>TRBV28|.|TRBJ1-5|15
CASSLSDRAGQPQHF
>TRBV11-2|medium-sized|TRBJ2-7|12
CASSLRPYEQYF
>TRBV7-9|medium-sized|TRBJ2-3|16
CASSSGTAPYTDTQYF
>TRBV30|medium-sized|TRBJ2-7|15
CAWSVLDWNVDEQYF
>TRBV10-3|medium-sized|TRBJ1-2|11
CAIKGNYGYTF
>TRBV7-8|medium-sized|TRBJ2-2|14
CASSFVANTGELFF
>TRBV19|medium-sized|TRBJ1-4|13
CASSDRTVEKLFF
>TRBV6-6|medium-sized|TRBJ1-4|13
CASKGGLNEKLFF
>TRBV20-1|medium-sized|TRBJ2-3|15
CSARDLGTYTDTQYF
>TRBV29-1|medium-sized|TRBJ1-4|15
CSAAPDGSTNEKLFF
>TRBV6-1|.|TRBJ1-3|14
CASRGGGYRNTIYF
>TRBV20-1|medium-sized|TRBJ1-1|14
CSARKLQRNTEAFF
>TRBV4-2|medium-sized|TRBJ2-5|16
CASSQDSGGDKETQYF
>TRBV29-1|.|TRBJ1-1|13
CSSPGQGATEAFF
>TRBV30|large|TRBJ2-2|15
CAWSVLAVTTGELFF
>TRBV6-1|medium-sized|TRBJ2-1|15
CASSAGTSGYNEQFF
>TRBV5-1|medium-sized|TRBJ2-5|16
CASSLEGHPSQETQYF
>TRBV7-2|large|TRBJ1-2|12
CASSLTGTAYTF
>TRBV5-1|large|TRBJ1-4|15
CASSLTLPGNEKLFF
>TRBV20-1|medium-sized|TRBJ2-7|14
CSALDGQGPYEQYF
>TRBV27|medium-sized|TRBJ2-2|17
CASSLLAGGQDTGELFF
>TRBV19|medium-sized|TRBJ2-7|12
CASSAGHYEQYF
>TRBV4-3|medium-sized|TRBJ1-1|19
CASSQDRPGSPPMNTEAFF
>TRBV19|.|TRBJ1-5|14
CASNQGASNQPQHF
>TRBV3-1|large|TRBJ2-1|13
CASSQTSPGEQFF
>TRBV7-3|large|TRBJ2-5|15
CASSLNSGEHETQYF
>TRBV19|medium-sized|TRBJ1-1|15
CASSNSGTANTEAFF
>TRBV7-2|medium-sized|TRBJ2-1|18
CASSSLQIYNELGVSQFF
>TRBV2|medium-sized|TRBJ1-5|15
CASLGQGVRNQPQHF
>TRBV9|medium-sized|TRBJ2-2|14
CASRPGERTGELFF
>TRBV30|.|TRBJ2-7|13
CAWSVGIPYEQYF
>TRBV7-3|medium-sized|TRBJ2-2|16
CASSLQRGLNTGELFF
>TRBV6-1|medium-sized|TRBJ2-3|12
CASGTGPDTQYF
>TRBV19|medium-sized|TRBJ1-1|14
CATRLRGADTEAFF
>TRBV7-3|large|TRBJ2-5|17
CASSFGRGSGFQETQYF
>TRBV29-1|.|TRBJ2-7|15
CSVEAPRGVSYEQYF
>TRBV6-5|large|TRBJ1-4|16
CASSAVYRVTNEKLFF
>TRBV29-1|medium-sized|TRBJ2-1|13
CSVVAGVDNEQFF
>TRBV3-1|large|TRBJ1-6|14
CASSTGQGRSPLHF
>TRBV27|medium-sized|TRBJ1-2|14
CASSSNGQGIGYTF
>TRBV20-1|medium-sized|TRBJ2-1|17
CSVRRQGAKSSYNEQFF
>TRBV7-2|large|TRBJ2-1|14
CASSPRQGNNEQFF
>TRBV20-1|large|TRBJ2-3|15
CSARAKGLRTDTQYF
>TRBV30|medium-sized|TRBJ1-1|12
CAWRDRVIEAFF
>TRBV4-1|medium-sized|TRBJ1-1|13
CASSVKSYTEAFF
>TRBV20-1|medium-sized|TRBJ1-2|14
CSARDNKNIYGYTF
>TRBV30|large|TRBJ1-3|13
CAWTLGRGNTIYF
>TRBV18|hyperexpanded|TRBJ1-5|14
CASSPTGYYQPQHF
>TRBV11-3|medium-sized|TRBJ1-2|16
CASSPTGQGAERGYTF
>TRBV11-2|.|TRBJ1-3|15
CASSFQGGSGNTIYF
>TRBV12-3/TRBV12-4|medium-sized|TRBJ1-2|13
CASSLIGVGGYTF